This T cell receptor (beta chain) stems from a study of metastatic and nonmetastatic thyroid tumors. Across the study: Malignant thyroid and benign thyroid patients provided blood and tumor or nodule tissue whose repertoires were compared. Points from the study as a whole: It was reportedly found that TCR beta diversity was significantly higher in malignant thyroid tumors than in benign nodules, a difference seen in both blood and tumor samples.

In its sample, this clone was seen many times. Its cognate antigen is unknown. No treatment had been given to any patient before thyroid surgery. Methods used by the authors: Built for papillary thyroid cancer, a distant-metastasis classifier drew on CDR3 differences across clinicopathological groups. Via MiXCR, TCRdb re-called the PCR reads. What appears here as the V and J calls and clone size reflects TCRdb's work, not the paper's. The data contain around 59,000 clones, about 17% of them singletons. This TCR was recovered from a male donor with papillary thyroid cancer or a benign thyroid nodule (not recorded which). Some clones in this sample may be carry-over from other donors' samples. The sequencing sample was made of blood.

DNA for the CDR3: TGTGCCAGCAGTTTAAGGAGTGGGGAGCTGTTTTTT. Protein product: CASSLRSGELFF. The V call is TRBV12-3 or TRBV12-4, the J call TRBJ2-2; no definite D call. This CDR3 contains 12 residues. V was clipped by 2 bases and J by 8 bases, with 6 bases between them.